This is a list of T cell receptor beta chains from one sample in a study of cytomegalovirus exposure and HLA in healthy donors. Repertoires were generated with immunoSEQ multiplex PCR, while TCRdb's copy carries only in-frame clones and drops some. The table shows some 180,000 clones, with more than 60% occurring only once. The sample consisted of PBMCs. These receptors all stem from an older woman in good health and CMV-seropositive. Each CDR3 is given with its conserved first and last residue. D genes are given only for firm matches. Expanded clones are given a class, and other clones once, few, many or no size at all.

CDR3 protein | CDR3 DNA | CDR3 length | J gene | D gene | clone size | V gene
CASSLHAGDTQYF | TGTGCCAGCAGTTTACATGCCGGTGATACGCAGTATTTT | 13 | TRBJ2-3 | . | few | TRBV28
CASSLASGTGSGNEQFF | TGTGCCAGCAGCTTGGCCTCCGGGACAGGGTCGGGCAATGAGCAGTTCTTC | 17 | TRBJ2-1 | TRBD1 | . | TRBV5-4
CASSHRDTYNEQFF | TGTGCCAGCAGCCACCGAGACACCTACAATGAGCAGTTCTTC | 14 | TRBJ2-1 | . | . | TRBV5-4
CASSPRDSGRGNEQFF | TGTGCCAGCAGCCCCCGGGATAGCGGGAGAGGAAATGAGCAGTTCTTC | 16 | TRBJ2-1 | TRBD2 | . | TRBV7-3
CASSERGGPAFF | TGTGCCAGCAGTGAACGTGGGGGCCCAGCTTTCTTT | 12 | TRBJ1-1 | . | . | TRBV6-5
CASSSGLNTGELFF | TGTGCCAGCAGCTCCGGACTCAACACCGGGGAGCTGTTTTTT | 14 | TRBJ2-2 | . | . | TRBV7-3
CASSLTGVSGNTIYF | TGTGCCAGCAGTCTCACAGGGGTCTCTGGAAACACCATATATTTT | 15 | TRBJ1-3 | TRBD1 | once | TRBV27
CASSELAGTGELFF | TGTGCCAGCAGTGAACTGGCAGGGACCGGGGAGCTGTTTTTT | 14 | TRBJ2-2 | . | . | TRBV6-1
CASSVMIGTSGDLEQYF | TGCGCCAGCAGCGTGATGATAGGGACTAGCGGGGACCTCGAGCAGTACTTC | 17 | TRBJ2-7 | TRBD2 | . | TRBV5-1
CASSSTGAGGNSPLHF | TGTGCCAGCAGCTCCACAGGGGCAGGGGGCAATTCACCCCTCCACTTT | 16 | TRBJ1-6 | TRBD1 | . | TRBV7-8
CASGAGGTGWEKLFF | TGTGCCAGCGGAGCGGGTGGGACAGGATGGGAAAAACTGTTTTTT | 15 | TRBJ1-4 | TRBD1 | . | TRBV9
CASSAEEGTYEQYF | TGTGCCAGCAGCGCGGAGGAAGGGACTTACGAGCAGTACTTC | 14 | TRBJ2-7 | . | . | TRBV2
CSVPGWTSGSHSYEQYF | TGCAGCGTTCCAGGGTGGACTAGCGGGAGTCACTCCTACGAGCAGTACTTC | 17 | TRBJ2-7 | TRBD2 | . | TRBV29-1
CASSLRTGVTEAFF | TGTGCCAGCAGCCTTAGGACAGGGGTCACTGAAGCTTTCTTT | 14 | TRBJ1-1 | TRBD1 | . | TRBV7-2
CAISAGTTTNTGELFF | TGTGCCATCAGTGCCGGGACAACAACGAACACCGGGGAGCTGTTTTTT | 16 | TRBJ2-2 | . | . | TRBV10-3
CASSLAAATQYF | TGTGCCAGCAGTCTAGCGGCCGCTACGCAGTATTTT | 12 | TRBJ2-3 | TRBD2 | few | TRBV7-2
CASSQSDNTDTQYF | TGTGCCAGCAGCCAGTCGGACAACACAGATACGCAGTATTTT | 14 | TRBJ2-3 | . | . | TRBV4-2
CASSQDNSAGGLGLHYEQYF | TGTGCCAGCAGCCAAGATAACTCGGCGGGAGGCCTTGGACTTCACTACGAGCAGTACTTC | 20 | TRBJ2-7 | TRBD2 | . | TRBV4-2
CASGTGSFMGTPLHF | TGTGCCAGCGGAACAGGGTCCTTCATGGGGACACCCCTCCACTTT | 15 | TRBJ1-6 | . | . | TRBV7-3
CASSPQGNYQETQYF | TGCGCCAGCAGCCCGCAGGGGAATTACCAAGAGACCCAGTACTTC | 15 | TRBJ2-5 | . | . | TRBV5-1
CAWSVWPSGGGYTF | TGTGCCTGGAGTGTGTGGCCCTCCGGAGGGGGCTACACCTTC | 14 | TRBJ1-2 | . | . | TRBV30
CASSVQDRLNTEAFF | TGTGCCAGCAGCGTTCAGGACAGGCTGAACACTGAAGCTTTCTTT | 15 | TRBJ1-1 | TRBD1 | few | TRBV9
CASSFDAGVTEAFF | TGTGCCAGCAGCTTTGATGCGGGTGTCACTGAAGCTTTCTTT | 14 | TRBJ1-1 | . | . | TRBV5-5
CASSLGRGGTEAFF | TGTGCCAGCAGCTTAGGTCGGGGAGGCACTGAAGCTTTCTTT | 14 | TRBJ1-1 | . | . | TRBV7-3
CASSSTRRSDEQFF | TGTGCCAGCAGCTCGACCCGCAGGTCGGATGAGCAGTTCTTC | 14 | TRBJ2-1 | . | . | TRBV7-3
CASSPGTATYEQYF | TGTGCCAGCTCACCAGGGACAGCGACCTACGAGCAGTACTTC | 14 | TRBJ2-7 | TRBD1 | . | TRBV18
CASSPSDGQGAQAFF | TGTGCCAGCAGCCCCTCCGACGGACAGGGGGCCCAAGCTTTCTTT | 15 | TRBJ1-1 | TRBD1 | . | TRBV11-3
CASQDRVTYEQYF | TGTGCCAGCCAGGACAGGGTGACCTACGAGCAGTACTTC | 13 | TRBJ2-7 | TRBD1 | . | TRBV19
CASTGQGGGRDEQFF | TGTGCCAGCACCGGACAGGGGGGGGGACGAGATGAGCAGTTCTTC | 15 | TRBJ2-1 | TRBD1 | . | TRBV27
CASSFSGVDQPQHF | TGTGCCAGCAGTTTTTCAGGGGTCGATCAGCCCCAGCATTTT | 14 | TRBJ1-5 | . | . | TRBV28
CASSRQSGTDEKLFF | TGCGCCAGCAGCAGACAATCCGGGACAGATGAAAAACTGTTTTTT | 15 | TRBJ1-4 | TRBD1 | . | TRBV5-1
CASSGGAYEQYF | TGTGCCAGCAGTGGGGGGGCCTACGAGCAGTACTTC | 12 | TRBJ2-7 | . | . | TRBV25-1
CASSPRGASYEQYF | TGTGCCAGCAGCCCTCGGGGGGCGTCCTACGAGCAGTACTTC | 14 | TRBJ2-7 | . | . | TRBV7-6
CASLKQGGTDTQYF | TGTGCCAGCCTCAAACAGGGAGGCACAGATACGCAGTATTTT | 14 | TRBJ2-3 | . | . | TRBV27
CASSPARGANEKLFF | TGTGCCAGCAGCCCCGCGCGGGGCGCTAATGAAAAACTGTTTTTT | 15 | TRBJ1-4 | . | . | TRBV5-6
CASSGTGSITEAFF | TGTGCCAGCAGTGGGACAGGGAGTATCACTGAAGCTTTCTTT | 14 | TRBJ1-1 | TRBD1 | . | TRBV6-5
CASSQGTGQGSRYEQYF | TGCGCCAGCAGCCAAGGGACGGGACAGGGCTCCCGCTACGAGCAGTACTTC | 17 | TRBJ2-7 | TRBD1 | . | TRBV4-1
CASSPPLTSTDTQYF | TGTGCCAGCAGCCCCCCCCTAACTAGCACAGATACGCAGTATTTT | 15 | TRBJ2-3 | . | . | TRBV9
CASSLDRAGNTIYF | TGTGCCAGCAGCCTGGACAGGGCTGGAAACACCATATATTTT | 14 | TRBJ1-3 | TRBD1 | . | TRBV28
CASRDRLGKNTEAFF | TGTGCCAGCAGGGACAGACTGGGGAAGAACACTGAAGCTTTCTTT | 15 | TRBJ1-1 | . | . | TRBV2
CASSFSENTEAFF | TGTGCCAGCAGCTTCTCAGAGAACACTGAAGCTTTCTTT | 13 | TRBJ1-1 | . | . | TRBV7-3
CASRTQTGNTGELFF | TGTGCCAGTAGGACACAGACAGGGAACACCGGGGAGCTGTTTTTT | 15 | TRBJ2-2 | . | . | TRBV19
CASSLGPGGNQPQHF | TGTGCCAGCAGCTTAGGTCCCGGGGGTAACCAGCCCCAGCATTTT | 15 | TRBJ1-5 | . | . | TRBV7-2
CASSNYNSPLHF | TGTGCCAGCAGCAACTATAATTCACCCCTCCACTTT | 12 | TRBJ1-6 | . | . | TRBV27
CASSLDLQETQYF | TGTGCCAGCAGCCTAGACTTGCAAGAGACCCAGTACTTC | 13 | TRBJ2-5 | . | . | TRBV5-4
CASSADRGPTDTQYF | TGTGCCAGCAGCGCCGACAGGGGGCCTACAGATACGCAGTATTTT | 15 | TRBJ2-3 | TRBD1 | . | TRBV2
CASSQEYAGEQFF | TGCGCCAGCAGCCAAGAGTATGCGGGTGAGCAGTTCTTC | 13 | TRBJ2-1 | . | . | TRBV4-3
CASSWGGDANEKLFF | TGTGCCAGCAGCTGGGGGGGGGACGCTAATGAAAAACTGTTTTTT | 15 | TRBJ1-4 | . | . | TRBV5-4
CASCVRAGNTIYF | TGTGCCAGCTGCGTCAGGGCTGGAAACACCATATATTTT | 13 | TRBJ1-3 | . | . | TRBV2
CASSQSRAPYEQYF | TGTGCCAGCAGCCAAAGCAGGGCTCCCTACGAGCAGTACTTC | 14 | TRBJ2-7 | . | once | TRBV4-2
CSVVGTDTQYF | TGCAGCGTTGTAGGCACAGATACGCAGTATTTT | 11 | TRBJ2-3 | . | . | TRBV29-1